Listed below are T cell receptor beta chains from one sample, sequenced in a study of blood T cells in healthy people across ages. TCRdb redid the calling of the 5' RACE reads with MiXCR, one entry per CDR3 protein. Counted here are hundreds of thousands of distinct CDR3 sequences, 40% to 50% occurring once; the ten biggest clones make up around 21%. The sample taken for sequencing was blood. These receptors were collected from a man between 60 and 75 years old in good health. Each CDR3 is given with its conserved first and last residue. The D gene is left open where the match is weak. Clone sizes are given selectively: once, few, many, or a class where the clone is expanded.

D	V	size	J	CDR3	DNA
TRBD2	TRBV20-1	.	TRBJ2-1	CSARDRGSGVAGNEQFF	TGCAGTGCTAGAGATCGGGGTAGCGGGGTGGCAGGGAATGAGCAGTTCTTC
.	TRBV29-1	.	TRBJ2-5	CSVAWGAGGQETQYF	TGCAGCGTTGCGTGGGGCGCGGGTGGTCAAGAGACCCAGTACTTC
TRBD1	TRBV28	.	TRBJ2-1	CASSSRTGQGNEQFF	TGTGCCAGCAGTTCCCGGACTGGACAGGGGAATGAGCAGTTCTTC
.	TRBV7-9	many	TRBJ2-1	CASSLAGVEQFF	TGTGCCAGCAGCTTAGCCGGAGTTGAGCAGTTCTTC
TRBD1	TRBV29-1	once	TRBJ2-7	CSAGTGLYEQYF	TGCAGCGCCGGGACAGGACTCTACGAGCAGTACTTC
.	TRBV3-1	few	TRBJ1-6	CASSQGPYNSPLHF	TGTGCCAGCAGCCAGGGACCCTATAATTCACCCCTCCACTTT
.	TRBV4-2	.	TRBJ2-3	CASSQGATDTQYF	TGTGCCAGCAGCCAAGGGGCTACAGATACGCAGTATTTT
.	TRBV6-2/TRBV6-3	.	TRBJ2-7	CASGQIFYEQYF	TGTGCCAGCGGTCAGATTTTCTACGAGCAGTACTTC
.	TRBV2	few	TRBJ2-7	CASSPQRANEQYF	TGTGCCAGCAGCCCTCAAAGAGCTAACGAGCAGTACTTC
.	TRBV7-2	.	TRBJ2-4	CASSSVGGAKNIQYF	TGCGCCAGCAGCTCAGTTGGAGGAGCCAAAAACATTCAGTACTTC
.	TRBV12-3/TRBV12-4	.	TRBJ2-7	CASSLALSGPYEQYF	TGTGCCAGCAGTTTAGCGCTCTCAGGGCCCTACGAGCAGTACTTC
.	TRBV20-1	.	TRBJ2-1	CSARVQGRNNEQFF	TGCAGTGCTAGAGTCCAGGGGCGAAACAATGAGCAGTTCTTC
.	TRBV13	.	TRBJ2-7	CASSLSRQGSYEQYF	TGTGCCAGCAGTCTATCCAGGCAGGGATCCTACGAGCAGTACTTC
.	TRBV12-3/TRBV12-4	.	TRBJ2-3	CASRDRSSTDTQYF	TGTGCCAGCAGGGACAGATCTAGCACGGATACGCAGTATTTT
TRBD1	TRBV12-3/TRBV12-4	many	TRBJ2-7	CASSNDRGDEQYF	TGTGCCAGCAGTAATGACAGGGGGGATGAGCAGTACTTC
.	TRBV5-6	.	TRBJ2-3	CASSLDTYTDTQYF	TGTGCCAGCAGCTTGGACACTTACACAGATACGCAGTATTTT
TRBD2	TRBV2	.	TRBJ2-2	CASRGTSGHTGELFF	TGTGCCAGCAGGGGGACTAGCGGTCACACCGGGGAGCTGTTTTTT
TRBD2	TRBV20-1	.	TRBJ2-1	CGARWSGLGGEQFF	TGCGGTGCTAGGTGGTCGGGACTAGGAGGTGAGCAGTTCTTC